The clone carrying this T cell receptor beta chain was detected once. Its antigen is not known. An end of the junction does not agree with germline; a read error may underlie this. iRepertoire HTBI primers and Arm-PCR of CDR3 regions built TCR beta libraries. TCRdb fed the multiplex PCR reads into MiXCR, producing one record per CDR3 protein. The data hold some 250,000 distinct CDR3 sequences, with about 18% observed a single time. CDR3 length equals 16 residues. Germline CDR1 is KGHSH and CDR2 is LQKENI. The sample's time point: newly diagnosed GD, antithyroid drugs for less than 3 months. Construction of the TCR library relied on RNA isolated from PBMCs. The data were taken from a study of regulatory T cells in long-lasting Graves disease. The study's findings and limits: TRBV28, TRBJ1-2 and TRBJ2-5 were segments that persistent disease favored.

This sample also appeared in a second study, on T cells in Graves' hyperthyroidism and ophthalmopathy.

Sample: peripheral blood mononuclear cells (PBMCs), taken at new diagnosis, from a patient treated with antithyroid drugs. V and J are TRBV18 and TRBJ2-1; D is unclear. This TCR was sampled from a woman in her twenties or thirties with Graves disease. CDR3 DNA: TGCGCCATCTCACCCCCCGACCTCAGCTTGTTCAATGAGCAGTTCTTC. Protein: CAISPPDLSLFNEQFF. Full variable domain (outside the CDR3, taken from reference TRBV18 and TRBJ2-1): NAGVMQNPRHLVRRRGQEARLRCSPMKGHSHVYWYRQLPEEGLKFMVYLQKENIIDESGMPKERFSAEFPKEGPSILRIQQVVRGDSAAYFCAISPPDLSLFNEQFFGPGTRLTVL.